The 21 T cell receptor beta chains below all came from one sample that was sequenced in a study of control samples from healthy donors and cancer patients. Repertoires were generated with immunoSEQ multiplex PCR, while TCRdb's copy carries only in-frame clones and drops some. The sample lists 75,000 to 100,000 clones; 88% were seen once. Sequenced sample: blood. Source of these receptors: a man aged 25-45 years in good health.

The CDR3 is CASGKEGGETQYF. The CDR3 DNA is TGTGCCAGCGGCAAGGAGGGAGGGGAGACCCAGTACTTC. This chain connects TRBV3-1 (or the pseudogene TRBV3-2) to TRBJ2-5; 7 bases agree with TRBD2. V was clipped by 8 bases and J by 5 bases; unmatched bases: 8. Germline V lookup: CDR1 LGHDT, CDR2 YNNKEL (reference sequence). The CDR3 consists of 13 residues.

The chain recombines TRBV30 with TRBJ2-2; D not certain. Per the germline V gene, CDR1 is GTSNPN and CDR2 is SVGIG (reference sequence). Between the trimmed V and J ends, which lost 0 bases and 8 bases, there was a span of 10 bases. The CDR3 sequence is 13 residues long. CDR3 bases: TGTGCCTGGAGTGTACAAGGATGGGGGGAGCTGTTTTTT. It specifies CAWSVQGWGELFF.

The CDR3 sequence: CASSADRNNEKLFF. CDR3 DNA sequence: TGTGCCAGCAGTGCGGACAGAAATAATGAAAAACTGTTTTTT. The chain links TRBV27 to TRBJ1-4, with TRBD1 as a possible D gene (6 bases). CDR1 is MNHEY and CDR2 is SMNVEV in the germline V gene (reference sequence). The germline V and J ends were trimmed by 5 bases and 4 bases, with 11 bases remaining between them. This CDR3 region has 14 residues.

J is TRBJ1-5 and V is TRBV5-4; D perhaps matches TRBD1 (6 bases). The germline V gene has CDR1 SGHNT and CDR2 YYREEE (reference sequence). The CDR3 runs to 16 residues. Between the trimmed V and J ends, which lost 0 bases and 2 bases, there was a span of 12 bases. The DNA of the CDR3 is TGTGCCAGCAGCTTGGGGGGGCCAGGGGGCAATCAGCCCCAGCATTTT. Translated, it gives CASSLGGPGGNQPQHF.

The rearrangement uses TRBV25-1 and TRBJ1-1, with D unresolved. The germline gives CDR1 MGHDK, CDR2 SYGVNS. The CDR3 consists of 14 residues. V lost 5 bases, J lost 0 bases, and 10 bases lay in between. CDR3 residues: CASSLTRMNTEAFF. The CDR3 DNA reads as TGTGCCAGCAGTTTGACACGCATGAACACTGAAGCTTTCTTT.

The chain uses TRBV4-1 and TRBJ2-1; 9 bases are shared with TRBD2. The V gene's germline CDR1 is MGHRA and CDR2 YSYEKL. V shed 1 base, J shed 2 bases, and the junction held 3 bases outside the gene matches. The length of the CDR3 is 16 residues. The CDR3 bases are TGCGCCAGCAGCCAAGTTAGCGGGGGAACCTACAATGAGCAGTTCTTC. It is translated as CASSQVSGGTYNEQFF.

The count of this clone is one. This rearrangement joins TRBV6-5 to TRBJ1-1; D may be TRBD1 (5 bases). This CDR3 is 12 amino acids long. V was shortened by 3 bases and J by 9 bases, with 11 bases between the two germline ends. Germline CDR1 MNHEY, CDR2 SVGAGI. The CDR3 DNA reads as TGTGCCAGCAGTTATAAGGGGAACAAAGCTTTCTTT. This encodes CASSYKGNKAFF.

In its sample, this clone was seen once. J is TRBJ2-7 and V is TRBV15; 9 bases are a match to TRBD2. CDR1 and CDR2 from the germline V gene are LNHNV and YYDKDF (reference sequence). The CDR3 runs 15 residues. Trimming removed 5 bases from V and 1 base from J; junction bases left unmatched: 6. CDR3: CATSLNSGSSYEQYF. As DNA, the CDR3 is TGTGCCACCAGCCTGAATAGCGGGAGTTCCTACGAGCAGTACTTC. The whole variable domain, remainder taken from reference TRBV15 and TRBJ2-7, is DAMVIQNPRYQVTQFGKPVTLSCSQTLNHNVMYWYQQKSSQAPKLLFHYYDKDFNNEADTPDNFQSRRPNTSFCFLDIRSPGLGDTAMYLCATSLNSGSSYEQYFGPGTRLTVT.

This CDR3 reads CASRGTLAGAKNEQFF. The DNA of the CDR3 is TGCGCCAGCAGGGGGACGCTAGCGGGAGCGAAAAATGAGCAGTTCTTC. The rearrangement uses TRBV5-1 and TRBJ2-1, with 10 bases lining up with TRBD2. V lost 5 bases to trimming and J lost 7 bases; unmatched junction nucleotides: 12. CDR1 and CDR2 (germline): SGHRS, YFSETQ. The CDR3 runs 16 residues.

The chain uses TRBV18 and TRBJ2-3; 13 nucleotides line up with TRBD2. This CDR3 has 16 amino acids. Looked up from germline, CDR1 is KGHSH and CDR2 is LQKENI. Germline trimming cut 4 bases from V and 2 bases from J; bases unmatched to any gene: 3. CDR3 amino acids: CASSQGLAGITDTQYF. As DNA, the CDR3 is TGTGCCAGCTCACAGGGACTAGCGGGGATCACAGATACGCAGTATTTT. Full variable domain (remainder filled in from reference TRBV18 and TRBJ2-3): NAGVMQNPRHLVRRRGQEARLRCSPMKGHSHVYWYRQLPEEGLKFMVYLQKENIIDESGMPKERFSAEFPKEGPSILRIQQVVRGDSAAYFCASSQGLAGITDTQYFGPGTRLTVL.

This clone was detected only a few times. The rearrangement uses TRBV30 and TRBJ2-3; tentative D call: TRBD2 (6 bases). Trimming left V 1 base short and J 5 bases short, with 13 bases between. This CDR3 is 14 amino acids long. Germline lookup yields CDR1 GTSNPN and CDR2 SVGIG (reference sequence). This CDR3 is CAWSAGVWVDTQYF. CDR3 in DNA: TGTGCCTGGAGTGCGGGGGTATGGGTAGATACGCAGTATTTT.

This chain uses TRBV21-1 with TRBJ2-2; TRBD1, the D gene given by the table, was not confirmed from the DNA. TRBV21-1 is labeled a pseudogene. CDR3 length: 16 residues. CDR3 nucleotides: TGTGCCAGCACCTTAGGACAGGGGTTTAAGACCGGGGAGCTGTTTTTT. The encoded protein is CASTLGQGFKTGELFF.

The V and J genes are TRBV5-5 and TRBJ1-5; D unclear. V was cut by 5 bases and J by 2 bases, with 11 bases left in between. CDR1 is SGHKS and CDR2 is YYEKEE in the germline V gene (reference sequence). CDR3 size: 14 residues. CDR3 sequence: CASSPGWGNQPQHF. DNA of the CDR3: TGTGCCAGCAGTCCTGGTTGGGGCAATCAGCCCCAGCATTTT.

This chain joins TRBV2 and TRBJ1-2, with TRBD1 identical over 8 bases. Per the germline V gene, CDR1 is SNHLY and CDR2 is FYNNEI. Trimming cost V 4 bases and J 2 bases; bases outside gene matches: 0. The CDR3 contains 13 residues. The CDR3 reads CASSGTGNYGYTF. Here the CDR3 DNA reads TGTGCCAGCAGTGGGACAGGGAACTATGGCTACACCTTC.

The V gene is TRBV12-2, the J gene TRBJ2-1; TRBD2 is the table's D call and was not checked against the DNA. TRBV12-2 is classified as a pseudogene. CDR3 length: 14 residues. For the CDR3, the DNA is TGTGCAAGTCGCTTTCAAGCGGGAGCGTCTGAGCAGTTCTTC. This encodes CASRFQAGASEQFF.

Points on this clone: The same CDR3 is also encoded by other DNA sequences in this sample. The genes are TRBV7-9 and TRBJ1-3; TRBD1 agrees at 10 bases. This CDR3 contains 13 residues. J was trimmed by 7 bases and V by 5 bases; bases with no gene match: 2. Germline CDR1 is SEHNR and CDR2 is FQNEAQ (reference sequence). The CDR3 DNA reads as TGTGCCAGCAGCCCGGGACAGGGGAACACCATATATTTT. Protein product: CASSPGQGNTIYF.

J is TRBJ2-5 and V is TRBV7-2, with D uncertain. The germline gives CDR1 SGHTA, CDR2 FQGNSA. CDR3 length equals 14 residues. V was trimmed by 7 bases and J by 4 bases, leaving 16 bases between them. CDR3 region: CASNPPHHGETQYF. CDR3 bases: TGTGCCAGCAACCCCCCTCACCACGGAGAGACCCAGTACTTC. Looking up the rest from reference TRBV7-2 and TRBJ2-5 gives the full variable domain: GAGVSQSPSNKVTEKGKDVELRCDPISGHTALYWYRQSLGQGLEFLIYFQGNSAPDKSGLPSDRFSAERTGGSVSTLTIQRTQQEDSAVYLCASNPPHHGETQYFGPGTRLLVL.

The genes are TRBV4-3 and TRBJ1-1, with 9 bases lining up with TRBD1. The CDR3 contains 16 residues. V lost 2 bases, J lost 5 bases, and 9 bases stayed unmatched. Germline CDR1 and CDR2: LGHNA and YSLEER. The CDR3 coding sequence is TGCGCCAGCAGCCAACTCCGACAGGGGGGGAGTACTGAAGCTTTCTTT. Translating gives CASSQLRQGGSTEAFF.

The chain links TRBV4-3 to TRBJ1-4, with D unresolved. There are 15 residues in the CDR3. Germline values: CDR1 LGHNA, CDR2 YSLEER. V dropped 3 bases and J dropped 8 bases, with 16 bases sitting between them. CDR3 nucleotides: TGCGCCAGCAGCCACCACCTCGGCTCGGGGGAAAAACTGTTTTTT. It encodes CASSHHLGSGEKLFF.

The V and J genes are TRBV30 and TRBJ2-1; D is uncertain. The germline V gene has CDR1 GTSNPN and CDR2 SVGIG (reference sequence). CDR3 size: 15 residues. Deletions cut 0 bases from V and 4 bases from J, with 13 bases between. The CDR3: CAWSVGSPEYNEQFF. The CDR3, as DNA: TGTGCCTGGAGTGTGGGAAGCCCGGAATACAATGAGCAGTTCTTC.

J is TRBJ2-7 and V is TRBV27; D not certain. Germline V CDR1 and CDR2: MNHEY, SMNVEV (reference sequence). With 0 bases removed from V and 6 bases from J, the gap between germline ends came to 12 bases. The CDR3 extends over 14 amino acids. CDR3 region: CASSLSRDHSEQYF. The CDR3 coding sequence is TGTGCCAGCAGTTTATCCCGCGACCACTCCGAGCAGTACTTC.